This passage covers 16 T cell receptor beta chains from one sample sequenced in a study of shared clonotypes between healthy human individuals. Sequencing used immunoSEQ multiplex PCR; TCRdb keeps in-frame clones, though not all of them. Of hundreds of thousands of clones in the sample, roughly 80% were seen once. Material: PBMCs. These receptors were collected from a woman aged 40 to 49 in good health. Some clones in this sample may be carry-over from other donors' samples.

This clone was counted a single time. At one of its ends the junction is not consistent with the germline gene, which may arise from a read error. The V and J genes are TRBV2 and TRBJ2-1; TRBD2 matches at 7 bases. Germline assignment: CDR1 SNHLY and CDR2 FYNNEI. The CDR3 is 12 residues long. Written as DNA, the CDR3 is TGTGCCAGCAGTGAGGGGAGGGCCTCGAGGCTCTTC. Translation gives CASSEGRASRLF.

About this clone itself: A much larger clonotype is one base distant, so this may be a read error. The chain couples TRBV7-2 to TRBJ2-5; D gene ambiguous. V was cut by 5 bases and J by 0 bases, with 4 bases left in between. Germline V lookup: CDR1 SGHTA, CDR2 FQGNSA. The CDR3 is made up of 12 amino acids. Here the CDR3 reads CASSAYQETQYF. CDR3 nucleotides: TGTGCCAGCAGCGCGTACCAAGAGACCCAGTACTTC.

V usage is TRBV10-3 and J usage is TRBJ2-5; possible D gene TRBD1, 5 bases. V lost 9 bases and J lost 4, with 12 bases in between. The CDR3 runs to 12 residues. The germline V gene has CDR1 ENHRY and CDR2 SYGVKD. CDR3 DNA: TGTGCCATGTCCAGTCAGGGAGAGACCCAGTACTTC. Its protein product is CAMSSQGETQYF.

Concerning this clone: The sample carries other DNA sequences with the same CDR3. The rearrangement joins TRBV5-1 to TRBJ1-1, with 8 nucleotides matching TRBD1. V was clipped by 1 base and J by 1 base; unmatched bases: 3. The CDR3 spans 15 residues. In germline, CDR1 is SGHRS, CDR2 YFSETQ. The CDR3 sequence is CASSLSGTGNTEAFF. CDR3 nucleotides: TGCGCCAGCAGCTTGAGCGGGACAGGGAACACTGAAGCTTTCTTT.

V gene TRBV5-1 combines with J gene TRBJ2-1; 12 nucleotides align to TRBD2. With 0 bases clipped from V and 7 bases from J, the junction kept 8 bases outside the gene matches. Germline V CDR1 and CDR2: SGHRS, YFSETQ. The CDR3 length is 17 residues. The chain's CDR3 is CASSLDRLAGAGNEQFF. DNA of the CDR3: TGCGCCAGCAGCTTGGACAGACTAGCGGGAGCCGGGAATGAGCAGTTCTTC. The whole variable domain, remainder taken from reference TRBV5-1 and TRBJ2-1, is KAGVTQTPRYLIKTRGQQVTLSCSPISGHRSVSWYQQTPGQGLQFLFEYFSETQRNKGNFPGRFSGRQFSNSRSEMNVSTLELGDSALYLCASSLDRLAGAGNEQFFGPGTRLTVL.

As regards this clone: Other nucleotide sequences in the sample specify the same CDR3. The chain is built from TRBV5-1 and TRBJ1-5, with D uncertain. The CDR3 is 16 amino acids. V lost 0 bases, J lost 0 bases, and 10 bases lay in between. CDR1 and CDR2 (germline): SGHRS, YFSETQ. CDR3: CASSLAGPNSNQPQHF. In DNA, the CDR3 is TGCGCCAGCAGCTTGGCGGGCCCCAATAGCAATCAGCCCCAGCATTTT.

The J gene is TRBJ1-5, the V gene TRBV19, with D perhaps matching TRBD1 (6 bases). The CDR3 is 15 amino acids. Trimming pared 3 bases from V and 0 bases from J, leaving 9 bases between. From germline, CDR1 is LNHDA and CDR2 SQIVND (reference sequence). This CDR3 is CASSIRTVSNQPQHF. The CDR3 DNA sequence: TGTGCCAGTAGTATTAGGACAGTTAGCAATCAGCCCCAGCATTTT.

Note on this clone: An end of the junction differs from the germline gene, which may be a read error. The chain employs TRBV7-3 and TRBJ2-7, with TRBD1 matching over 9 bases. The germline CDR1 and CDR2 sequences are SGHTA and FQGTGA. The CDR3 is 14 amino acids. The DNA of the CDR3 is TGTGCCGGCAGCCAAGACAGGGGGGGCTACGAGCAGTACTTC. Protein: CAGSQDRGGYEQYF. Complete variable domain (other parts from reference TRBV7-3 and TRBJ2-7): GAGVSQTPSNKVTEKGKYVELRCDPISGHTALYWYRQSLGQGPEFLIYFQGTGAADDSGLPNDRFFAVRPEGSVSTLKIQRTERGDSAVYLCAGSQDRGGYEQYFGPGTRLTVT.

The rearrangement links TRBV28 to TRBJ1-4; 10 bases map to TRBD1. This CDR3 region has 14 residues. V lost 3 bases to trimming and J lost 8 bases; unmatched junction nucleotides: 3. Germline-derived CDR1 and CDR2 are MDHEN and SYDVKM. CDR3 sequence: CASSLTGGGEKLFF. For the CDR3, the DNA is TGTGCCAGCAGTTTGACAGGGGGCGGCGAAAAACTGTTTTTT.

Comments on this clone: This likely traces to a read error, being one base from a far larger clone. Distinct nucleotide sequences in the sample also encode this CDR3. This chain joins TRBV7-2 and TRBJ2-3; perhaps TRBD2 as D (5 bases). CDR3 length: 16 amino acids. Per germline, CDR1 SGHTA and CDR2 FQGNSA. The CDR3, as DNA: TGTGCCAGCAGCTTGGAGCGGCCCGGAGAATCAGATACACAGTATTTT. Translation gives CASSLERPGESDTQYF.

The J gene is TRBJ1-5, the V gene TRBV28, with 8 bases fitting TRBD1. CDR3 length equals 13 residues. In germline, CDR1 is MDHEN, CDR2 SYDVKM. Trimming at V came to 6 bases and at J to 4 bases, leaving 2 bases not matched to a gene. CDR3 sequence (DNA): TGTGCCAGCAGGAGGACAGGGAATCAGCCCCAGCATTTT. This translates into CASRRTGNQPQHF. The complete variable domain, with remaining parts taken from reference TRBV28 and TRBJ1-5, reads DVKVTQSSRYLVKRTGEKVFLECVQDMDHENMFWYRQDPGLGLRLIYFSYDVKMKEKGDIPEGYSVSREKKERFSLILESASTNQTSMYLCASRRTGNQPQHFGDGTRLSIL.

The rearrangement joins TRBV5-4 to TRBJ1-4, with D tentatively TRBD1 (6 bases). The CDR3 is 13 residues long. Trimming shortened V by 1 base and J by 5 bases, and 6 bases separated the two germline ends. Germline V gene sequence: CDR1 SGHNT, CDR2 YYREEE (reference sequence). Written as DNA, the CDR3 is TGTGCCAGCAGCTTGCAGGGGAATGAAAAACTGTTTTTT. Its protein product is CASSLQGNEKLFF.

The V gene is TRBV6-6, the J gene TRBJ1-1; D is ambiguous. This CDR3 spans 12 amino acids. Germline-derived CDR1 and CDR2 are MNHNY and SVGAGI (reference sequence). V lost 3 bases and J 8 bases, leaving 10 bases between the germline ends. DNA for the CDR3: TGTGCCAGCAGTTATTTGGACGGCGAAGCTTTCTTT. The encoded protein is CASSYLDGEAFF.

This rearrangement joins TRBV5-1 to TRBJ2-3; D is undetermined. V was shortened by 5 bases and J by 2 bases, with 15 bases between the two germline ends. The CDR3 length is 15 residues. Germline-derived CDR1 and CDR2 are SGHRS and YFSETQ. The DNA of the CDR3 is TGCGCCAGCAGTTACCCCCAGGTAGCCACAGATACGCAGTATTTT. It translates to CASSYPQVATDTQYF.

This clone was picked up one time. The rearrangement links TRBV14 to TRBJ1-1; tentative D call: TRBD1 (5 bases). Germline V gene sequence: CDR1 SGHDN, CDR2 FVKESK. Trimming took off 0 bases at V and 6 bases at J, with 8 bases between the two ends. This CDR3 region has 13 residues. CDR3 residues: CASSQDRGAEAFF. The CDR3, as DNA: TGTGCCAGCAGCCAAGATAGAGGGGCTGAAGCTTTCTTT. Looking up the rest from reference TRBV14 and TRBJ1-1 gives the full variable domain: EAGVTQFPSHSVIEKGQTVTLRCDPISGHDNLYWYRRVMGKEIKFLLHFVKESKQDESGMPNNRFLAERTGGTYSTLKVQPAELEDSGVYFCASSQDRGAEAFFGQGTRLTVV.

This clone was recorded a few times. The CDR3 region is CASKLTGQGHTEAFF. CDR3 nucleotide sequence: TGTGCCAGTAAACTCACGGGACAGGGGCACACTGAAGCTTTCTTT. The chain employs TRBV19 and TRBJ1-1; 10 nucleotides align to TRBD1. Germline CDR1 is LNHDA and CDR2 is SQIVND (reference sequence). This CDR3 is 15 amino acids long. Trimming removed 7 bases from V and 3 bases from J; junction bases left unmatched: 8.